This T cell receptor (beta chain) was captured in a study of neoadjuvant nivolumab and ipilimumab in lung cancer. Sequencing used immunoSEQ multiplex PCR; TCRdb keeps in-frame clones, though not all of them. The sample lists around 8,100 clones, 79% occurring once. A remark on this clone: Its antigen is currently unknown.

Study results and caveats: Higher pretherapy blood TCR richness went with higher resected-tumor richness. Resected tumors had greater TCR richness and clonality than uninvolved lung. Pathologic regression was not significantly tied to TCR clonality. Only a small number of samples underwent TCR sequencing.

The CDR3 loop spans 13 amino acids. Germline V CDR1 and CDR2: WSHSY, SAAADI. V dropped 0 bases and J dropped 2 bases, with 5 bases sitting between them. J is TRBJ2-7 and V is TRBV10-2; unclear D gene. The sample here was adjacent normal lung tissue, taken after neoadjuvant nivolumab, alone or with ipilimumab, at or shortly before surgery. The source of this sequence is an adult with non-small cell lung cancer. CDR3 nucleotides: TGCGCCAGCAGTGAGTCGAGCGCCTACGAGCAGTACTTC. Its protein is CASSESSAYEQYF.